This is a list of T cell receptor beta chains from one sample in a study of cytomegalovirus exposure and HLA in healthy donors. Using immunoSEQ multiplex PCR, the repertoire was profiled, and TCRdb retains in-frame clones only, with some absent. The table has roughly 140,000 clones, roughly 65% seen once. The sequencing input was PBMCs. The source of these receptors is a man in his 60s in good health and CMV-seronegative. Both conserved end residues are part of each CDR3. D genes are given only for firm matches. Part of the rows lack a size; the others show once, few, many or a class for expanded clones.

>TRBD1|TRBJ2-2|.|TRBV27
TGTGCCAGCAGTCCAACCGGGACAGCCAACACCGGGGAGCTGTTTTTT
CASSPTGTANTGELFF
>.|TRBJ1-2|.|TRBV9
TGTGCCAGCAGTCGGGGGACGGACGGCTATGGCTACACCTTC
CASSRGTDGYGYTF
>.|TRBJ2-3|.|TRBV9
TGTGCCAGCAGCGTAGGCCTCGTTGGGGCGCGCACAGATACGCAGTATTTT
CASSVGLVGARTDTQYF
>TRBD2|TRBJ2-7|.|TRBV28
TGTGCCAGCAGTTTAGCGGGAGCTATTTACGAGCAGTACTTC
CASSLAGAIYEQYF
>.|TRBJ2-2|.|TRBV7-3
TGTGCCAGCAGCTTAAAGGCAGGGCCCGCTGGGGAGCTGTTTTTT
CASSLKAGPAGELFF
>.|TRBJ2-1|.|TRBV19
TGTGCCAGTAGTATACAGGGAAGGCAGTTCTTC
CASSIQGRQFF
>.|TRBJ1-1|.|TRBV30
TGTGCCTGGAGTCCCCCAGGCGGAGAGAACAGGGAAGCTTTCTTT
CAWSPPGGENREAFF
>.|TRBJ2-7|.|TRBV7-8
TGTGCCAGCAGCCTAGGGAGCGTGTACGAGCAGTACTTC
CASSLGSVYEQYF
>TRBD1|TRBJ2-3|.|TRBV10-2
TGCGCCAGCAGAGGGACAGGGTCAGGAGATACGCAGTATTTT
CASRGTGSGDTQYF
>.|TRBJ2-1|.|TRBV19
TGTGCCAGTAGTATATCAGGGATTTCCTACAATGAGCAGTTCTTC
CASSISGISYNEQFF
>.|TRBJ1-1|.|TRBV4-2
TGTGCCAGCAGCTTGGCAGGTGGGAACACTGAAGCTTTCTTT
CASSLAGGNTEAFF
>TRBD1|TRBJ1-1|few|TRBV4-2
TGTGCCAGCAGCCCTTCTCAGGGGGCCTCGAACACTGAAGCTTTCTTT
CASSPSQGASNTEAFF
>TRBD1|TRBJ1-1|.|TRBV7-9
TGTGCCAGCAGCGACAGGGTGGGCGCTGAAGCTTTCTTT
CASSDRVGAEAFF
>.|TRBJ2-5|.|TRBV14
TGTGCCAGCAGCCAAAATAGGGGGGAGACCCAGTACTTC
CASSQNRGETQYF
>.|TRBJ1-1|.|TRBV18
TGTGCCAGCTCGTCAATACAGGGTCTAACGAACACTGAAGCTTTCTTT
CASSSIQGLTNTEAFF
>.|TRBJ1-1|few|TRBV19
TGTGCCAGTAGTATAGGAGCGGGGGGCTTCGAAGCTTTCTTT
CASSIGAGGFEAFF